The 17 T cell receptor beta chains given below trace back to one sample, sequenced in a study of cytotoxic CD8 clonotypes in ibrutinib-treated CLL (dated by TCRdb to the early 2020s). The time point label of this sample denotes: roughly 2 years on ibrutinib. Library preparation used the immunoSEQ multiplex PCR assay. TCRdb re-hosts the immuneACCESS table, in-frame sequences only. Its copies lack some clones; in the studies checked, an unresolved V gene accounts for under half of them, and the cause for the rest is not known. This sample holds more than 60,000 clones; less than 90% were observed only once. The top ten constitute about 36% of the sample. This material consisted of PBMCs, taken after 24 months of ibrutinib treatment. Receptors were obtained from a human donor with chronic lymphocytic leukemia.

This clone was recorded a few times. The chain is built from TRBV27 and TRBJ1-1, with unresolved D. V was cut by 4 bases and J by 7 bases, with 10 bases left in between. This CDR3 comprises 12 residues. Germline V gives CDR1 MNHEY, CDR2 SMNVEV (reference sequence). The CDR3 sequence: CASSSGTSEAFF. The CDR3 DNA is TGTGCCAGCAGTTCTGGAACCAGTGAAGCTTTCTTT.

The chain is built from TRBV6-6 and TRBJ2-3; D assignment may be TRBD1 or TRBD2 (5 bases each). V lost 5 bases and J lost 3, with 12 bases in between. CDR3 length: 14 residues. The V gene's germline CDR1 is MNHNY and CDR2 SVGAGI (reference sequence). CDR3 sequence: CASSPRGRTDTQYF. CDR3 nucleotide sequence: TGTGCCAGCAGTCCAAGGGGACGAACAGATACGCAGTATTTT.

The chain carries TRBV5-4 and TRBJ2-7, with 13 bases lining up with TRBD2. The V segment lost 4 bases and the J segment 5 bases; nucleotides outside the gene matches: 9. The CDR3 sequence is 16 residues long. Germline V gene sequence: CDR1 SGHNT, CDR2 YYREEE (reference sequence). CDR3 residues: CASSTSGRASINEQYF. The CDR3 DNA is TGTGCCAGCAGCACTAGCGGGAGGGCCTCGATTAACGAGCAGTACTTC.

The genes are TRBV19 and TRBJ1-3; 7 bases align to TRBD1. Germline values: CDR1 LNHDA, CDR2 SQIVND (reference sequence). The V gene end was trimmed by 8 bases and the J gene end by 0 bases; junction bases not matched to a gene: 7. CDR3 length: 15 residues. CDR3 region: CASRQQGSSGNTIYF. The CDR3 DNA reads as TGTGCCAGTCGTCAACAGGGGAGCTCTGGAAACACCATATATTTT.

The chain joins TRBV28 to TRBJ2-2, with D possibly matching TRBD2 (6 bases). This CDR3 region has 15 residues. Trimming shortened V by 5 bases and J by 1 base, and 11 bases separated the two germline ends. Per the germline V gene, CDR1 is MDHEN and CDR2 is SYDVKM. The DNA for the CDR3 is TGTGCCAGCAGTCGGGAGTGGCGGAACACCGGGGAGCTGTTTTTT. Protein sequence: CASSREWRNTGELFF. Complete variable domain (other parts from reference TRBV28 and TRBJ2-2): DVKVTQSSRYLVKRTGEKVFLECVQDMDHENMFWYRQDPGLGLRLIYFSYDVKMKEKGDIPEGYSVSREKKERFSLILESASTNQTSMYLCASSREWRNTGELFFGEGSRLTVL.

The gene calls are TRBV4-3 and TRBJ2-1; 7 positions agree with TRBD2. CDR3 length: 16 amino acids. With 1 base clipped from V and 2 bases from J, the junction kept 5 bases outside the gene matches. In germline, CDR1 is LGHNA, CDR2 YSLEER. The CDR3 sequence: CASSQANAGAYNEQFF. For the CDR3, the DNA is TGCGCCAGCAGCCAAGCGAATGCGGGAGCCTACAATGAGCAGTTCTTC.

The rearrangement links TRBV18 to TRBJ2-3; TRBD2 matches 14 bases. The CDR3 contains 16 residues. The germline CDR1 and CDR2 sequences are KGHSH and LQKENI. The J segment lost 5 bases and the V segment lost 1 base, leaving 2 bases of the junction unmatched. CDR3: CASSPQGLAGVDTQYF. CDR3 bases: TGTGCCAGCTCACCACAGGGACTAGCGGGAGTAGATACGCAGTATTTT.

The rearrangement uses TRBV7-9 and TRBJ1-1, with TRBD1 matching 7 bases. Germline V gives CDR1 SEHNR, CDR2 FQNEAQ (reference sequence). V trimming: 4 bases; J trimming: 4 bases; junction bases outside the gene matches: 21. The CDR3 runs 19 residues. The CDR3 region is CASSSPIEQGLFRGTEAFF. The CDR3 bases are TGTGCCAGCAGCTCGCCGATCGAACAGGGGTTGTTTCGAGGCACTGAAGCTTTCTTT.

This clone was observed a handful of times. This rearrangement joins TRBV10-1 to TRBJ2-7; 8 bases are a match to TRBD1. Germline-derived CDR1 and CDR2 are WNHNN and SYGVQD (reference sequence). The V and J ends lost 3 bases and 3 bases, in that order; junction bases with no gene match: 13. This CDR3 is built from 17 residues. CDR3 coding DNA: TGCGCCAGCAGTGACCGTCAGGGGACAGGTCTAGGCTACGAGCAGTACTTC. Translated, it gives CASSDRQGTGLGYEQYF.

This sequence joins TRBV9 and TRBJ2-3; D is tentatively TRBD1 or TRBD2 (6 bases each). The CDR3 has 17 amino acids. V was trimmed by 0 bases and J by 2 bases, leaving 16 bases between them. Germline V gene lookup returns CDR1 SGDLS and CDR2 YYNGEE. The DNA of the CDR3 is TGTGCCAGCAGCGTAGAGGGCAGGGGAGGCCCCACAGATACGCAGTATTTT. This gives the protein CASSVEGRGGPTDTQYF.

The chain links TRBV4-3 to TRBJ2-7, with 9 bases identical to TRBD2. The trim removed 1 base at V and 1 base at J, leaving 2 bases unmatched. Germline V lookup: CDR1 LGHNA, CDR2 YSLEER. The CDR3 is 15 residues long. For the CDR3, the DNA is TGCGCCAGCAGCCAAGGACTAGCGGTATCCTACGAGCAGTACTTC. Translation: CASSQGLAVSYEQYF.

The CDR3 region is CASSSYRGSTDTQYF. The CDR3 DNA is TGTGCCAGCAGCTCATACAGGGGCAGCACAGATACGCAGTATTTT. The chain links TRBV5-4 to TRBJ2-3; 7 positions agree with TRBD1. V was clipped by 3 bases and J by 0 bases; unmatched bases: 4. The germline CDR1 and CDR2 sequences are SGHNT and YYREEE (reference sequence). The CDR3 is 15 amino acids.

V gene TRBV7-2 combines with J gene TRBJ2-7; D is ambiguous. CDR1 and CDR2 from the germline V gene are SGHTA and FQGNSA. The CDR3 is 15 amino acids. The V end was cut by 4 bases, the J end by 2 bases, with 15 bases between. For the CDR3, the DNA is TGTGCCAGCAGCTCCTCTTCGACAATGACCTACGAGCAGTACTTC. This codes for CASSSSSTMTYEQYF. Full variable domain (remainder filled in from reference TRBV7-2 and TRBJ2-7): GAGVSQSPSNKVTEKGKDVELRCDPISGHTALYWYRQSLGQGLEFLIYFQGNSAPDKSGLPSDRFSAERTGGSVSTLTIQRTQQEDSAVYLCASSSSSTMTYEQYFGPGTRLTVT.

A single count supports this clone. CDR3 coding DNA: TGCGCCAGCAGTGAGTCGACAGGGGCAGGGTTCAACGAGCAGTACTTC. Amino acids: CASSESTGAGFNEQYF. The chain uses TRBV10-1 and TRBJ2-7; 8 positions agree with TRBD1. Germline assignment: CDR1 WNHNN and CDR2 SYGVQD (reference sequence). There are 16 residues in the CDR3. The junction had 9 bases not matched to a gene; V was cut back by 0 bases and J by 5 bases.

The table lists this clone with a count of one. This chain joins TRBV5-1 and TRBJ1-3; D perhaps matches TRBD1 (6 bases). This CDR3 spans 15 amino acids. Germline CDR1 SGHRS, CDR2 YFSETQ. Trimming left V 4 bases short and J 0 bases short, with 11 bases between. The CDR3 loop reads CASSPTGLSGNTIYF. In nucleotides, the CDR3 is TGCGCCAGCAGCCCGACAGGTCTCTCTGGAAACACCATATATTTT. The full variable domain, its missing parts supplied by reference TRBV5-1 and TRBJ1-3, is KAGVTQTPRYLIKTRGQQVTLSCSPISGHRSVSWYQQTPGQGLQFLFEYFSETQRNKGNFPGRFSGRQFSNSRSEMNVSTLELGDSALYLCASSPTGLSGNTIYFGEGSWLTVV.

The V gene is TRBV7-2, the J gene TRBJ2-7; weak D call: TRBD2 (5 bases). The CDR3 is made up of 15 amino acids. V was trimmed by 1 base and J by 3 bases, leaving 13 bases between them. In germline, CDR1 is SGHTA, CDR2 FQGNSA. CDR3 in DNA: TGTGCCAGCAGCTTAGAGTCTGGGAGTTTCTACGAGCAGTACTTC. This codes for CASSLESGSFYEQYF.

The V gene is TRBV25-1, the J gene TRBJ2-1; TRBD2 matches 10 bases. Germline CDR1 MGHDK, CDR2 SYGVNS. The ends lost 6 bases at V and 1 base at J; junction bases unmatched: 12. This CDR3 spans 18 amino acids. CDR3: CASSSRPSSGSSYNEQFF. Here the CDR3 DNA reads TGTGCCAGCAGCTCCCGACCTTCTAGCGGGAGTTCCTACAATGAGCAGTTCTTC.